Below, one T cell receptor (beta chain) is given with its context. The sample is drawn from a study of T cells expressing NK-cell markers. This CDR3 comprises 17 residues. Germline values: CDR1 KGHDR, CDR2 SFDVKD. TCRdb derives one entry per CDR3 protein from the 5' RACE reads, leaving out DNA. The sample table includes about 390,000 distinct CDR3 sequences. Material for sequencing was blood T cells: a sorted CD56 or NKG2C T cell subset, CD4+ or CD8+ T cells, or bulk PBMC T cells (not recorded which). This TCR came from a woman between 45 and 60 years old in good health. The chain is built from TRBV24-1 and TRBJ2-1; there is no DNA to check the TCRdb D call of TRBD1. CDR3 region: CATSDLKRGNSYNEQFF.